This T cell receptor (beta chain) was recorded in a study of technical replicates of blood from a few donors. The data were produced by immunoSEQ multiplex PCR, yet TCRdb's version contains in-frame clones alone and is incomplete. Here the sample spans 55,000 to 75,000 clones, roughly 89% being singletons. From germline, CDR1 is SGHTA and CDR2 FQGNSA. The CDR3 is made up of 14 amino acids. V dropped 3 bases and J dropped 7 bases, with 16 bases sitting between them. Sequences were obtained from PBMCs. This clonotype was sampled from a human donor in good health. Some clones in this sample may be carry-over from other donors' samples. This chain joins TRBV7-2 and TRBJ2-7, with D tentatively TRBD1 (5 bases). CDR3 residues: CASSFETVGREQYF. The CDR3 DNA reads as TGTGCCAGCAGCTTCGAGACAGTTGGTCGGGAGCAGTACTTC.